In its sample, the clone carrying this T cell receptor (beta chain) was seen a few times. Its antigen is currently unknown. These data originate in a study of cytomegalovirus exposure and HLA in healthy donors. Study at large: Unique TCRs numbering roughly 85 million, obtained from HLA-typed donors, made up an early data release. General observations from the study: V- and J-gene trimming of TCR beta was linked (in a later analysis) to a missense DCLRE1C variant. Among the sequence variants, a highly shared cluster was likely an artifact of sequencing. Cytomegalovirus status was reportedly diagnosed by the classifier with high specificity and sensitivity.

In the PCR, 60 Vbeta and 13 Jbeta primers were used. Sequencing used immunoSEQ multiplex PCR; TCRdb keeps in-frame clones, though not all of them. The table has about 100,000 clones, 83% seen once. This clonotype was sampled from a middle-aged man in good health and CMV-seronegative. The material sequenced was PBMCs.

The CDR3 here is CASLSDSPPNTGELFF. CDR3 DNA: TGTGCCAGCCTCAGCGACTCCCCTCCAAACACCGGGGAGCTGTTTTTT. The chain carries TRBV5-4 and TRBJ2-2; D remains unclear. Deletions cut 7 bases from V and 2 bases from J, with 18 bases between. The CDR3 runs to 16 residues. Germline assignment: CDR1 SGHNT and CDR2 YYREEE (reference sequence).